Sequencing of this T cell receptor (beta chain) was carried out in a study of early T cells in non-severe SARS-CoV-2 infection. At the level of the study: Unsorted whole-blood RNA was sequenced in bulk, leaving chains unpaired.

This clonotype was counted once. Each CDR3 protein is one row after TCRdb ran MiXCR on the 5' RACE reads. Here the sample spans around 53,000 distinct CDR3 sequences, roughly 10% being singletons. Trimming left V 3 bases short and J 6 bases short, with 13 bases between. This CDR3 is 14 amino acids long. Germline lookup yields CDR1 SGHRS and CDR2 YFSETQ. This rearrangement joins TRBV5-1 to TRBJ2-1; maybe TRBD1 (6 bases). The sequence derives from an adult who was a healthcare worker with PCR-confirmed SARS-CoV-2 infection or an uninfected control (not recorded which). The sequencing input was whole blood. The DNA of the CDR3 is TGCGCCAGCAGCTATACAACAGGGACCAATGAGCAGTTCTTC. This sequence encodes CASSYTTGTNEQFF.